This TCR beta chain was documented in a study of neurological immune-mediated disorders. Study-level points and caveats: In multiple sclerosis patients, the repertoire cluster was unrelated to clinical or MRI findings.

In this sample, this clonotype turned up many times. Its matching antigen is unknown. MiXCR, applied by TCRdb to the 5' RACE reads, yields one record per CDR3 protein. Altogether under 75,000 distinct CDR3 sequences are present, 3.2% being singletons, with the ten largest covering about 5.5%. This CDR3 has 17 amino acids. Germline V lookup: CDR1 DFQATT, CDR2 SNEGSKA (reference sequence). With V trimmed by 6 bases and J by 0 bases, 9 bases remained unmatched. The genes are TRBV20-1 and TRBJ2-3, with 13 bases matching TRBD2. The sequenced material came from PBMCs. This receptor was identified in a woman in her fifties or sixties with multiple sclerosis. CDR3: CSAHTSGRAGSTDTQYF. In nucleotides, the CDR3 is TGCAGTGCGCATACTAGCGGGAGGGCTGGGAGCACAGATACGCAGTATTTT.